This T cell receptor (beta chain) is drawn from a study of T-cell memory formation after mild COVID-19. The CDR3 runs 17 residues. The V gene end was trimmed by 2 bases and the J gene end by 12 bases; junction bases not matched to a gene: 17. The germline gives CDR1 MNHNS, CDR2 SASEGT. TCRdb re-analysed the 5' RACE reads in MiXCR, keeping a single row per CDR3 protein. The sample holds fewer than 650,000 distinct CDR3 sequences, roughly 17% seen once. The chain recombines TRBV6-1 with TRBJ1-2; 11 positions agree with TRBD1. The TCR originated in an adult woman who had mild COVID-19 (a few samples of this study predate the infection). Cell type and time point are not known. Sequencing input: PBMCs or a T cell subset sorted from them (not recorded which). The CDR3 protein is CASSEPRGTWDRGSNTF. In DNA, the CDR3 is TGTGCCAGCAGTGAACCTCGTGGCACCTGGGACAGGGGGAGTAACACCTTC.